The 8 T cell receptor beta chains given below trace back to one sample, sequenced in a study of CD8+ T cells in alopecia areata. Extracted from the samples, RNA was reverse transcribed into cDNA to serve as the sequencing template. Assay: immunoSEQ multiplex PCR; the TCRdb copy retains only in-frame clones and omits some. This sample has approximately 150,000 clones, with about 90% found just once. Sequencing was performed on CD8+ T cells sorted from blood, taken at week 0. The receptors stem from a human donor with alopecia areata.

The CDR3 is CASSLAGRDSTEAFF. The DNA of the CDR3 is TGTGCCAGCAGCTTGGCGGGCAGGGACTCCACTGAAGCTTTCTTT. This chain joins TRBV5-6 and TRBJ1-1, with D possibly matching TRBD1 (5 bases). There are 15 residues in the CDR3. Trimming pared 0 bases from V and 4 bases from J, leaving 13 bases between. Germline V gene lookup returns CDR1 SGHDT and CDR2 YYEEEE.

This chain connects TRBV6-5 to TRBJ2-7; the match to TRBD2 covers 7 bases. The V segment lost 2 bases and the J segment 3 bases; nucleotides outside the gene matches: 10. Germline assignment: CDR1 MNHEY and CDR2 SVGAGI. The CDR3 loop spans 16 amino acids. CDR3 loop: CASSYGRESTYYEQYF. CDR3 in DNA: TGTGCCAGCAGTTACGGGAGGGAATCGACATACTACGAGCAGTACTTC.

CDR3 in amino acids: CASASGDEQYF. CDR3 coding DNA: TGTGCCAGTGCGTCAGGGGACGAGCAGTACTTC. This chain connects TRBV7-3 to TRBJ2-7, with D tentatively TRBD1 (6 bases). V was pared by 9 bases and J by 5 bases, with 11 bases between. Germline V gene sequence: CDR1 SGHTA, CDR2 FQGTGA. The CDR3 loop spans 11 amino acids.

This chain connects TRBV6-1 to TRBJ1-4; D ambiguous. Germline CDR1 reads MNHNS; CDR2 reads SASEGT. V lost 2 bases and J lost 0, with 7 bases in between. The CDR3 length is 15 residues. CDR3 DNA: TGTGCCAGCAGTGAATCCATCGCAACTAATGAAAAACTGTTTTTT. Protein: CASSESIATNEKLFF.

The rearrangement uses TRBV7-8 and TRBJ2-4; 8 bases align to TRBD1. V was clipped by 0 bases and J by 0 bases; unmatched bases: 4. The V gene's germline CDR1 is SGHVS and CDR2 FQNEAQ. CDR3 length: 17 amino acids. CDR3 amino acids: CASSLARQGLAKNIQYF. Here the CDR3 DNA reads TGTGCCAGCAGCTTAGCGAGACAGGGGTTAGCCAAAAACATTCAGTACTTC. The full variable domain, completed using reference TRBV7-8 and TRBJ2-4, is GAGVSQSPRYKVAKRGQDVALRCDPISGHVSLFWYQQALGQGPEFLTYFQNEAQLDKSGLPSDRFFAERPEGSVSTLKIQRTQQEDSAVYLCASSLARQGLAKNIQYFGAGTRLSVL.

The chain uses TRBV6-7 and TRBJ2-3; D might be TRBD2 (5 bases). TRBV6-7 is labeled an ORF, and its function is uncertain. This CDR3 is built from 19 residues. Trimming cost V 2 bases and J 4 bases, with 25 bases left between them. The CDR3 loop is CASSYLLRLNSPVPDTQYF. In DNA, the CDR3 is TGTGCCAGCAGTTACCTCCTAAGACTAAACTCACCAGTCCCAGATACGCAGTATTTT.

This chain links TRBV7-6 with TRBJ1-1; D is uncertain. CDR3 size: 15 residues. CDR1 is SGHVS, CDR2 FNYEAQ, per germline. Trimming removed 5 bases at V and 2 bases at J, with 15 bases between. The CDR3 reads CASSPTTAPNTEAFF. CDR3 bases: TGTGCCAGCAGCCCGACTACAGCACCCAACACTGAAGCTTTCTTT. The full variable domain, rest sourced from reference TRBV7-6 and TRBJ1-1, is GAGVSQSPRYKVTKRGQDVALRCDPISGHVSLYWYRQALGQGPEFLTYFNYEAQQDKSGLPNDRFSAERPEGSISTLTIQRTEQRDSAMYRCASSPTTAPNTEAFFGQGTRLTVV.

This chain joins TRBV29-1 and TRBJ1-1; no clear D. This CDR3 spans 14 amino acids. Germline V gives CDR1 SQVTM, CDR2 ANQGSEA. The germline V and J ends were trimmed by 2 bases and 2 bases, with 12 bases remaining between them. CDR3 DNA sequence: TGCAGCGTTGAAAGTCCGGGAAGAAACACTGAAGCTTTCTTT. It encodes CSVESPGRNTEAFF.